The 25 T cell receptor beta chains below all came from one sample that was sequenced in a study of beta chain features in type 1 diabetes. Every isolated RNA sample was fully reverse transcribed, so sequencing captured expressed TCRB transcripts. Clones were read by immunoSEQ multiplex PCR, and TCRdb kept only the in-frame ones, dropping some. The table shows about 400,000 clones, with around 12% occurring only once. The sample comprised naive CD4+ T cells from blood. Source of these receptors: a man in his late teens or twenties in good health.

The chain carries TRBV7-2 and TRBJ1-4; D unclear. The V gene lost 0 bases and the J gene lost 10 bases, with 15 bases spanning the gap. There are 15 residues in the CDR3. Germline CDR1 reads SGHTA; CDR2 reads FQGNSA. CDR3 bases: TGTGCCAGCAGCTTAGCGTCGGGGAAAAGAGGAAAACTGTTTTTT. It specifies CASSLASGKRGKLFF.

This clone was counted only a few times. The CDR3 DNA is TGTGCCAGCAGTTCAGCGGACCCTAGCGGGAGGTTAAACGAGCAGTACTTC. It specifies CASSSADPSGRLNEQYF. The chain combines TRBV28 with TRBJ2-7, with 11 bases fitting TRBD2. CDR3 length equals 17 residues. Losses at the gene ends were 4 bases for V and 5 bases for J; bases not matched to a gene: 13. Looked up from germline, CDR1 is MDHEN and CDR2 is SYDVKM.

This clone was observed a handful of times. The CDR3 DNA reads TGCGCCAGCAGCCACTCCGGGACTAGCGGGAACAATGAGCAGTTCTTC. This translates into CASSHSGTSGNNEQFF. The chain recombines TRBV4-3 with TRBJ2-1, with TRBD2 matching over 13 bases. Germline CDR1 is LGHNA and CDR2 is YSLEER. V shed 3 bases, J shed 5 bases, and the junction held 4 bases outside the gene matches. The CDR3 contains 16 residues.

The gene calls are TRBV25-1 and TRBJ2-1, with a possible D match to TRBD1 (6 bases). V lost 2 bases and J lost 7, with 18 bases in between. The CDR3 consists of 16 residues. Germline values: CDR1 MGHDK, CDR2 SYGVNS. Here the CDR3 DNA reads TGTGCCAGCAGTGAAGACAGGTTCGGCCTCGGTAATGAGCAGTTCTTC. Its protein product is CASSEDRFGLGNEQFF. Combining the CDR3 with reference TRBV25-1 and TRBJ2-1 gives the whole variable domain EADIYQTPRYLVIGTGKKITLECSQTMGHDKMYWYQQDPGMELHLIHYSYGVNSTEKGDLSSESTVSRIRTEHFPLTLESARPSHTSQYLCASSEDRFGLGNEQFFGPGTRLTVL.

V and J are TRBV6-1 and TRBJ2-4; a weak D match, TRBD1 (6 bases). This CDR3 region has 15 residues. Germline V gene data show CDR1 as MNHNS and CDR2 as SASEGT. V shed 5 bases and J shed 0 bases, with 11 bases lying between them. The CDR3 coding sequence is TGTGCCAGCAGTCGACAGGACCTAGCCAAAAACATTCAGTACTTC. Translated, it gives CASSRQDLAKNIQYF.

This clone has at least ten counts. This chain connects TRBV30 to TRBJ2-3; D is uncertain. In germline, CDR1 is GTSNPN, CDR2 SVGIG (reference sequence). V lost 0 bases, J lost 6 bases, and 7 bases lay in between. This CDR3 contains 12 residues. This CDR3 reads CAWSVSVDTQYF. The CDR3 nucleotides read TGTGCCTGGAGTGTCTCGGTTGATACGCAGTATTTT.

This sequence joins TRBV10-3 and TRBJ2-3; TRBD2 is a possible D gene (7 bases). The CDR3 covers 16 residues. Trimming took 6 bases from V and 0 from J, leaving 16 bases between them. Germline V gives CDR1 ENHRY, CDR2 SYGVKD. The CDR3 DNA reads TGTGCCATCAGCTTGGGGGGGCCAGATAGCACAGATACGCAGTATTTT. Translation gives CAISLGGPDSTDTQYF.

This clone was observed a few times. The chain couples TRBV18 to TRBJ2-7; 7 bases map to TRBD1. Germline loops: CDR1 KGHSH, CDR2 LQKENI. V trimming: 6 bases; J trimming: 5 bases; junction bases outside the gene matches: 10. This CDR3 is 14 amino acids long. The CDR3, as DNA: TGTGCCAGCTCTAGCACAGGGGCCTCGGACGAGCAGTACTTC. Amino acid sequence: CASSSTGASDEQYF.

The chain uses TRBV6-5 and TRBJ1-6, with 9 bases matching TRBD1. Germline CDR1 is MNHEY and CDR2 is SVGAGI. V was clipped by 5 bases and J by 8 bases; unmatched bases: 7. The CDR3 length is 15 residues. CDR3 bases: TGTGCCAGCAGTCCTCAAACAGGGGGCCATTCACCCCTCCACTTT. Translation gives CASSPQTGGHSPLHF.

J is TRBJ2-3 and V is TRBV10-3; TRBD2 matches at 15 bases. CDR1 and CDR2 (germline): ENHRY, SYGVKD. V dropped 7 bases and J dropped 3; count of bases not matched to a gene: 5. This CDR3 has 16 residues. The chain's CDR3 is CAINGLAGGRTDTQYF. DNA of the CDR3: TGTGCCATCAACGGACTAGCGGGGGGGCGTACAGATACGCAGTATTTT.

This chain joins TRBV9 and TRBJ2-5, with 14 bases lining up with TRBD2. CDR3 size: 18 residues. CDR1 is SGDLS, CDR2 YYNGEE, per germline. V trimming: 0 bases; J trimming: 4 bases; junction bases outside the gene matches: 8. CDR3 residues: CASSVGLAGGSFGETQYF. DNA for the CDR3: TGTGCCAGCAGCGTAGGACTAGCGGGAGGGTCTTTTGGAGAGACCCAGTACTTC.

The chain joins TRBV29-1 to TRBJ2-2, with D possibly being TRBD1 (7 bases). Germline lookup yields CDR1 SQVTM and CDR2 ANQGSEA. Trimming took off 6 bases at V and 2 bases at J, with 13 bases between the two ends. The CDR3 is 14 amino acids. Written as DNA, the CDR3 is TGCAGCGTCCAGGGGGGTGCAAACACCGGGGAGCTGTTTTTT. Translating gives CSVQGGANTGELFF.

The chain links TRBV7-9 to TRBJ1-2; D is uncertain. This CDR3 is built from 15 residues. V dropped 2 bases and J dropped 4 bases, with 14 bases sitting between them. Germline CDR1 is SEHNR and CDR2 is FQNEAQ (reference sequence). CDR3 DNA sequence: TGTGCCAGCAGCTTATCTCATGCGGTTGTCTATGGCTACACCTTC. Its translation: CASSLSHAVVYGYTF. Looking up the rest from reference TRBV7-9 and TRBJ1-2 gives the full variable domain: DTGVSQNPRHKITKRGQNVTFRCDPISEHNRLYWYRQTLGQGPEFLTYFQNEAQLEKSRLLSDRFSAERPKGSFSTLEIQRTEQGDSAMYLCASSLSHAVVYGYTFGSGTRLTVV.

This chain links TRBV29-1 with TRBJ2-3, with a possible D match to TRBD2 (5 bases). The germline gives CDR1 SQVTM, CDR2 ANQGSEA. The CDR3 loop spans 14 amino acids. V was trimmed by 4 bases and J by 0 bases, leaving 11 bases between them. As DNA, the CDR3 is TGCAGCGTTGGGATAGGGAGTAGCACAGATACGCAGTATTTT. Its translation: CSVGIGSSTDTQYF.

This sequence joins TRBV7-9 and TRBJ1-2, with 7 bases aligning to TRBD1. CDR1 and CDR2 (germline): SEHNR, FQNEAQ (reference sequence). The CDR3 contains 14 residues. The V and J ends lost 5 bases and 6 bases, in that order; junction bases with no gene match: 9. CDR3 sequence (DNA): TGTGCCAGCAGCCTGAGACAGGGTGGGCATGGCTACACCTTC. Protein: CASSLRQGGHGYTF.

Only a few counts were recorded for this clone. The V call is TRBV18, the J call TRBJ2-3, with D possibly being TRBD2 (5 bases). V gave up 3 bases and J gave up 4 bases, with 8 bases separating them. This CDR3 comprises 13 residues. Per germline, CDR1 KGHSH and CDR2 LQKENI. The CDR3 loop reads CASSPRGSDTQYF. DNA for the CDR3: TGTGCCAGCTCACCCCGAGGGTCAGATACGCAGTATTTT.

This clone was seen a few times. This chain links TRBV29-1 with TRBJ2-1, with no clear D. The germline gives CDR1 SQVTM, CDR2 ANQGSEA. CDR3 size: 14 residues. V lost 4 bases and J lost 5, with 15 bases in between. CDR3 loop: CSVVHGFRDNEQFF. In DNA, the CDR3 is TGCAGCGTTGTTCACGGGTTTAGAGACAATGAGCAGTTCTTC.

This clone was observed a few times. This chain uses TRBV18 with TRBJ2-1, with TRBD1 identical over 11 bases. The germline CDR1 and CDR2 sequences are KGHSH and LQKENI. V shed 0 bases, J shed 6 bases, and the junction held 4 bases outside the gene matches. The CDR3 loop spans 16 amino acids. The CDR3 DNA follows: TGTGCCAGCTCACCACCGGGGGACAGGGGGGCCAATGAGCAGTTCTTC. It translates to CASSPPGDRGANEQFF.

This clone was counted only a few times. This same CDR3 is encoded by further DNA sequences in the sample. This rearrangement joins TRBV15 to TRBJ2-7, with 8 positions matching TRBD2. With V trimmed by 1 base and J by 2 bases, 4 bases remained unmatched. Germline CDR1 is LNHNV and CDR2 is YYDKDF (reference sequence). The CDR3 consists of 15 residues. CDR3 amino acids: CATSRGLAGTYEQYF. CDR3 DNA sequence: TGTGCCACCAGCAGAGGGCTAGCGGGCACCTACGAGCAGTACTTC.

This chain uses TRBV19 with TRBJ1-1, with 7 bases matching TRBD1. CDR1 is LNHDA, CDR2 SQIVND, per germline (reference sequence). The V segment lost 5 bases and the J segment 1 base; nucleotides outside the gene matches: 4. The CDR3 sequence is 14 residues long. CDR3 nucleotide sequence: TGTGCCAGTAGTCCCCGGGACAGGAACACTGAAGCTTTCTTT. This gives the protein CASSPRDRNTEAFF.

This chain joins TRBV28 and TRBJ1-5, with 9 bases lining up with TRBD1. This CDR3 is built from 14 residues. The V gene's germline CDR1 is MDHEN and CDR2 SYDVKM. Unmatched junction bases numbered 4, after V lost 5 bases and J lost 5 bases. This CDR3 is CASSETGGDQPQHF. CDR3 coding DNA: TGTGCCAGCAGTGAGACAGGGGGGGATCAGCCCCAGCATTTT.

The chain links TRBV25-1 to TRBJ2-3, with a weak D call TRBD2 (6 bases). Trimming removed 6 bases from V and 0 bases from J, with 13 bases in between. This CDR3 region has 15 residues. CDR1 is MGHDK and CDR2 is SYGVNS in the germline V gene. The DNA of the CDR3 is TGTGCCAGCAGGATCATCGGAGGGAGCACAGATACGCAGTATTTT. It codes for CASRIIGGSTDTQYF.

There are a few counts of this clone. The chain employs TRBV21-1 and TRBJ2-7; TRBD1, as called in the table, went unchecked against the DNA. TRBV21-1 is termed a pseudogene. This CDR3 region has 19 residues. DNA for the CDR3: TGTGCCAGCAGCAGAACCGGGACAGGACCTCCCTTTCGGACCTACGAGCAGTACTTC. This sequence encodes CASSRTGTGPPFRTYEQYF.

The table lists this clone with a few counts. The gene calls are TRBV9 and TRBJ1-4, with no clear D. This CDR3 has 16 amino acids. The V gene lost 0 bases and the J gene lost 0 bases, with 9 bases spanning the gap. Germline V gene data show CDR1 as SGDLS and CDR2 as YYNGEE. The CDR3 loop is CASSVGGDATNEKLFF. The CDR3 nucleotides are TGTGCCAGCAGCGTAGGCGGGGATGCAACTAATGAAAAACTGTTTTTT.

This clone has a handful of counts. The genes are TRBV2 and TRBJ2-7; D is unresolved. In germline, CDR1 is SNHLY, CDR2 FYNNEI. Trimming removed 0 bases from V and 7 bases from J, with 13 bases in between. The CDR3 consists of 14 residues. The CDR3 reads CASSEAEAFREQYF. In DNA, the CDR3 is TGTGCCAGCAGTGAAGCTGAGGCATTTCGGGAGCAGTACTTC.